The clone carrying this TCR beta chain was detected many times. Its antigen is currently unknown. The entry originates in a study of T-cell reconstitution after alpha-beta-depleted transplantation in children. Unique molecular identifiers were used to barcode this TCRbeta library. TCRdb processed the PCR reads anew with MiXCR; each CDR3 protein has one entry. The top ten hold 7% to 9.5% of the sample, which has around 300,000 distinct CDR3 sequences, about 9.4% seen once. Trimming removed 6 bases from V and 0 bases from J, with 20 bases in between. Germline CDR1 DFQATT, CDR2 SNEGSKA (reference sequence). The CDR3 is 17 residues long. Whole-study results and caveats: At one year after transplant, newly produced T cells mostly accounted for T-cell counts and diversity. Expanded clones from the graft, numbering several hundred, reportedly supplied alpha-beta T cells about two months after transplant. Where some patients showed high TCRbeta diversity at day 60, it came from recipient T cells and thymic progenitors that had survived.

Specimen: PBMCs, collected before TCRalphabeta/CD19-depleted stem cell transplant. The chain has TRBV20-1 and TRBJ2-2, with TRBD2 as a possible D gene (5 bases). This TCR derives from a boy in the first two years of life with acute myeloid leukemia, due to receive a stem cell transplant. The CDR3 spells CSASPRRLLTNTGELFF. The CDR3, as DNA: TGCAGTGCCTCTCCCAGGAGGTTACTAACGAACACCGGGGAGCTGTTTTTT.